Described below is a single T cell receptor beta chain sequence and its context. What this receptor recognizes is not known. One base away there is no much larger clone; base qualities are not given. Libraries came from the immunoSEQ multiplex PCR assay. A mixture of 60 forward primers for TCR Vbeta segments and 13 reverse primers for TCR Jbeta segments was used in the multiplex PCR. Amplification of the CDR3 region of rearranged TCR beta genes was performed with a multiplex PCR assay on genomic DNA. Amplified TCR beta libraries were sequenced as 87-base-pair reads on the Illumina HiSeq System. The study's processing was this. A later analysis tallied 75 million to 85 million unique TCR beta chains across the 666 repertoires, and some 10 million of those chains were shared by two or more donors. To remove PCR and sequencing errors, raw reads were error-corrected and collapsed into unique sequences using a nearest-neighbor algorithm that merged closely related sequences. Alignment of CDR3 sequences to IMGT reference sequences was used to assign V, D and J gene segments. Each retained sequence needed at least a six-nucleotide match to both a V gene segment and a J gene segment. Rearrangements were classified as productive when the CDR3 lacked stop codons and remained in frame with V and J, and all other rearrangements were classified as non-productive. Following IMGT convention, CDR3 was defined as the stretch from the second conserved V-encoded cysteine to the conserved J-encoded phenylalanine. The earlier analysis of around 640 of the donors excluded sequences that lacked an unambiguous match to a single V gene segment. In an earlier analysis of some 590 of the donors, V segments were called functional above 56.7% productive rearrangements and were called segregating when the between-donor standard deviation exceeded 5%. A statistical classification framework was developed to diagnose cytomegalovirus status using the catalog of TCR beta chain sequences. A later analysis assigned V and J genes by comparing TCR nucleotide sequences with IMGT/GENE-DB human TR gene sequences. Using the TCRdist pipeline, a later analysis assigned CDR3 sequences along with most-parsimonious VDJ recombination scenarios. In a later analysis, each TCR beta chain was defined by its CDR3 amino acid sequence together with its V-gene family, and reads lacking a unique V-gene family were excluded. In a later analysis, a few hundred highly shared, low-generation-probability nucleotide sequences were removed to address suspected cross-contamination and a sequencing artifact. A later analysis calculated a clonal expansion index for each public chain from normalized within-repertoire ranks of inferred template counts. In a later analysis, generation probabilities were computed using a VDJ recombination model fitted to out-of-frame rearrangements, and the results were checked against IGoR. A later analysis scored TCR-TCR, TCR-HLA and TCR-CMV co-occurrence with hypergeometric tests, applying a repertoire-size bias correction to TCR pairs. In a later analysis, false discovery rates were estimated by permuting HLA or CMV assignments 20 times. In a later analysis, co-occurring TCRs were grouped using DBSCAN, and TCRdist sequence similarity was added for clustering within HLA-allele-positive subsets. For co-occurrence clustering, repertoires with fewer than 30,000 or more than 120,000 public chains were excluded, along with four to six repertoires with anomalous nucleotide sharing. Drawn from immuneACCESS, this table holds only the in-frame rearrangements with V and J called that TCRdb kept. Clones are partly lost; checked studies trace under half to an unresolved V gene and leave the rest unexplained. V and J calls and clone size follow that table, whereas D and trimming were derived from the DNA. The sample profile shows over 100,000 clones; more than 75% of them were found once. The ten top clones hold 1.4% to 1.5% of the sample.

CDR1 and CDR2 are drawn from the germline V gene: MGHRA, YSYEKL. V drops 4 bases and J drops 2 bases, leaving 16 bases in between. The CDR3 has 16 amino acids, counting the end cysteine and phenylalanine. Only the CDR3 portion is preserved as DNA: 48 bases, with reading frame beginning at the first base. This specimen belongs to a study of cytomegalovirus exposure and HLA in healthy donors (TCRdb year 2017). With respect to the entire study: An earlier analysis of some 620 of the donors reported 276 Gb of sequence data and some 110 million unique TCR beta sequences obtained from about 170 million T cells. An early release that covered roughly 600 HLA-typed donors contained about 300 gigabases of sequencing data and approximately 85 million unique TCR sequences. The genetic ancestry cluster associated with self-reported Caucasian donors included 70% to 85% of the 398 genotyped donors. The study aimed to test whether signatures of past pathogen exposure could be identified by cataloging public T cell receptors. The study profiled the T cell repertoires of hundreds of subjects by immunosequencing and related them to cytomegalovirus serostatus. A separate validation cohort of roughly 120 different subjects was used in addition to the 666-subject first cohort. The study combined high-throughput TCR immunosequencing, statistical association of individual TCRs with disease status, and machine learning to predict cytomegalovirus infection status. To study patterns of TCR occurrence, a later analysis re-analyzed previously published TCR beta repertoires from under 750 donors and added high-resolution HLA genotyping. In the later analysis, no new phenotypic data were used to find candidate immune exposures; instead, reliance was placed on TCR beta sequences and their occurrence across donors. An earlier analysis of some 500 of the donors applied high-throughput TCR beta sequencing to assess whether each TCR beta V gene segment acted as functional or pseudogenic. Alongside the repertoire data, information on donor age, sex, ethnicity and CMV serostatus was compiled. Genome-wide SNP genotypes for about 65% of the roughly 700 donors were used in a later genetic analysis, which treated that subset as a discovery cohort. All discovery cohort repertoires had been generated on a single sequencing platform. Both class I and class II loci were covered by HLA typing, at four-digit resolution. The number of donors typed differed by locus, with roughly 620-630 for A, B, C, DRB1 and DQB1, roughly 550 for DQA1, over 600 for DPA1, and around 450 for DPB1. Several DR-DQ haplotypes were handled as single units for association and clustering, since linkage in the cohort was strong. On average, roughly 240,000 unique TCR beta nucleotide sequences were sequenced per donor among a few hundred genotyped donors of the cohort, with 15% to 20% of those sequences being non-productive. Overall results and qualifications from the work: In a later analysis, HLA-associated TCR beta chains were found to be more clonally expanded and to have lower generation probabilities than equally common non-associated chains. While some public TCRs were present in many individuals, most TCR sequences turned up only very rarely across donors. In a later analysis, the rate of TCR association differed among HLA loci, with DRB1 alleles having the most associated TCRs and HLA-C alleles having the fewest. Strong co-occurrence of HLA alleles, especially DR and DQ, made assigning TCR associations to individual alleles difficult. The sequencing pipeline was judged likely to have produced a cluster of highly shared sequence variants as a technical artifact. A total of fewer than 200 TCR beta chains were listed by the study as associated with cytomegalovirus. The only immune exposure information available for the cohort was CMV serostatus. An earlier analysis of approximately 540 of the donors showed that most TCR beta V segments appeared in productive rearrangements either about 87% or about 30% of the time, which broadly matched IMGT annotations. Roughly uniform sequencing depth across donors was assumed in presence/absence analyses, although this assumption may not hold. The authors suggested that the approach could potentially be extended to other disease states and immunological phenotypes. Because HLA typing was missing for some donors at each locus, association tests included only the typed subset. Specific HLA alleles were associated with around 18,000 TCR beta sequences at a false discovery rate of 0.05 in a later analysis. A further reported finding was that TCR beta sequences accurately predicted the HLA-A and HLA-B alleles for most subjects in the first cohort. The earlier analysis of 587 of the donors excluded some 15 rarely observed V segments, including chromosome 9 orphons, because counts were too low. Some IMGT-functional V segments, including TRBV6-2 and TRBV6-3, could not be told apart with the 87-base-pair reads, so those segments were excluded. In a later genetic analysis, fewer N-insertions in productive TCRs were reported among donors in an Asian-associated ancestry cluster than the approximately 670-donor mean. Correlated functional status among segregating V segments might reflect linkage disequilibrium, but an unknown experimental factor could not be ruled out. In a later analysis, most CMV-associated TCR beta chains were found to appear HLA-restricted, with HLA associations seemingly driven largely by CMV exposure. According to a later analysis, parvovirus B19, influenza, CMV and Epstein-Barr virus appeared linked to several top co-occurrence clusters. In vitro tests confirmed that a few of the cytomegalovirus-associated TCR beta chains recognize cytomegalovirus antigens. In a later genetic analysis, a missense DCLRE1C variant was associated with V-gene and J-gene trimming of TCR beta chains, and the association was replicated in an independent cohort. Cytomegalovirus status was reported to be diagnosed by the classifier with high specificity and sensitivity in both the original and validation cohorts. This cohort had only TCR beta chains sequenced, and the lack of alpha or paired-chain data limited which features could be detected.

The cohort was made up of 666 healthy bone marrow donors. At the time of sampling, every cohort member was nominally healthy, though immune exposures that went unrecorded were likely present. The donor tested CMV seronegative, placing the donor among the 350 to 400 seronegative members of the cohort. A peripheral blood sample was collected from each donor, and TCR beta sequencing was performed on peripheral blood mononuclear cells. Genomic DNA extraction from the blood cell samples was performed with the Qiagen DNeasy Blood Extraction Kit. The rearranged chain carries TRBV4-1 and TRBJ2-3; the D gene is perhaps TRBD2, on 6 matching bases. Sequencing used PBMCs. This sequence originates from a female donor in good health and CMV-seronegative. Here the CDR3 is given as CASSLSGNSPTDTQYF. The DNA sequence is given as TGCGCCAGCAGCCTTAGCGGCAACTCCCCCACAGATACGCAGTATTTT.